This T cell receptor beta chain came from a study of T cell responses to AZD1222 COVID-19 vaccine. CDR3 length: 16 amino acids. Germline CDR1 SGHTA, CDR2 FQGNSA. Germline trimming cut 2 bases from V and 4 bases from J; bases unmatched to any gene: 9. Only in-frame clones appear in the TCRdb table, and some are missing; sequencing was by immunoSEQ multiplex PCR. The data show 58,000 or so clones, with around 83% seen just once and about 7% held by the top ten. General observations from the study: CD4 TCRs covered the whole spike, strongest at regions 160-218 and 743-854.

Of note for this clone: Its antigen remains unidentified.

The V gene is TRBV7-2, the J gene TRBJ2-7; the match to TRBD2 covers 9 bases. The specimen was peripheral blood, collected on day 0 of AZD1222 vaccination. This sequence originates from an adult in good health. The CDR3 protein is CASSLWAGGAQYEQYF. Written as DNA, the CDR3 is TGTGCCAGCAGCTTATGGGCGGGGGGGGCCCAATACGAGCAGTACTTC.